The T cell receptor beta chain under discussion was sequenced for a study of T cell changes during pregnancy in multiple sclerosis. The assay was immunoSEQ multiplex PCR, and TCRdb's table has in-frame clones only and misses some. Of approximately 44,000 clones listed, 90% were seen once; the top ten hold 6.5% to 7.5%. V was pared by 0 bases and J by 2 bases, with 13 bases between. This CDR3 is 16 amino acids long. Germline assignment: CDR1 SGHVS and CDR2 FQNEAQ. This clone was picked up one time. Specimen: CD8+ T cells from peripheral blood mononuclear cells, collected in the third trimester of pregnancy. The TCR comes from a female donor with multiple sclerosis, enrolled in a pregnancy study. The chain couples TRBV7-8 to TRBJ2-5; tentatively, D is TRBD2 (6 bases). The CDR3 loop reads CASSLAIGGPQETQYF. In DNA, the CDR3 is TGTGCCAGCAGCTTAGCGATAGGAGGGCCTCAAGAGACCCAGTACTTC.